A selection of T cell receptor beta chains follows, all from one sample in a study of CD8+CD57+ T cells in acquired aplastic anemia. TCRdb fed the reads into MiXCR, producing one record per CDR3 protein. Of around 250,000 distinct CDR3 sequences listed, roughly three fifths are singletons. The source material was sorted CD4+, CD8+, or CD8+CD57+ T cells (not recorded which) from PBMCs. The receptors originated from a human donor with severe aplastic anemia or a healthy control (not recorded which). The CDR3 runs from the conserved cysteine through the conserved F or W. The D gene is left open where the match is weak. A clone size is listed for some rows: how often the clone was seen (once, few, many), or a class if it is expanded.

V	J	D	size	DNA	CDR3
TRBV20-1	TRBJ2-3	TRBD2	many	TGCAGTGCTAGCAGACTAGCGGGGGGCACAGATACGCAGTATTTT	CSASRLAGGTDTQYF
TRBV7-3	TRBJ2-1	TRBD2	-	TGTGCCAGCAGCTCCCGCGGGGGGACCGGCAATGAGCAGTTCTTC	CASSSRGGTGNEQFF
TRBV20-1	TRBJ2-7	TRBD1	few	TGCAGTGCTGGGGACAGGGGCGGAGAGCAGTACTTC	CSAGDRGGEQYF
TRBV5-8	TRBJ2-3	TRBD2	many	TGTGCCAGCAGCTCTCCACTAGCGGGGGGGCCAGATACGCAGTATTTT	CASSSPLAGGPDTQYF
TRBV2	TRBJ2-7	-	-	TGTGCCAGCAGGGAGGGGAAGCTCTCCTACGAGCAGTACTTC	CASREGKLSYEQYF
TRBV4-1	TRBJ2-2	TRBD2	once	TGCGTCAGCAGCCCCCTAGCGGGAGCCGCCGGGGAGCTGTTTTTT	CVSSPLAGAAGELFF
TRBV9	TRBJ2-7	-	-	TGTGCCAGCAGCGTAGGGGGGGGGCCGAGGGAGCAGTACTTC	CASSVGGGPREQYF
TRBV20-1	TRBJ2-1	-	-	TGCAGTGCTAGTGCGGGGCGTTACAACGAGCAGTTCTTC	CSASAGRYNEQFF
TRBV6-5	TRBJ1-4	TRBD1	many	TGTGCCAGCAGTTCTTCCCGGACAGGAGATCGTGAAAAACTGTTTTTT	CASSSSRTGDREKLFF
TRBV19	TRBJ2-3	TRBD2	many	TGTGCCAGTAGTATAGCCCGACTAGCGGGGGCCAACACAGATACGCAGTATTTT	CASSIARLAGANTDTQYF
TRBV24-1	TRBJ2-1	TRBD2	-	TGTGCCACCAGTGCTAGCGGGAGAGAAGAGCAGTTCTTC	CATSASGREEQFF
TRBV20-1	TRBJ2-3	-	-	TGCAGTGCTGGGGGTCCTCTATCAGTTTTGGATATGCAGTACTTT	CSAGGPLSVLDMQYF
TRBV5-1	TRBJ2-2	-	-	TGCGCCAGCAGCTTTACGGCGAACACCGGGGAACTGTTTTTT	CASSFTANTGELFF
TRBV25-1	TRBJ2-1	-	-	TGTGCCAGCGTCCGGACACGGCTGGATGAGCAGTTCTTC	CASVRTRLDEQFF
TRBV7-8	TRBJ2-1	TRBD1	many	TGTGCCAGCAGATCCTCGACAGGGACCTACAATGAGCAGTTCTTC	CASRSSTGTYNEQFF
TRBV25-1	TRBJ1-2	TRBD1	few	TGTGCCAGCAGACCAAACAGGGGCGAGGGCTATGGCTACACCTTC	CASRPNRGEGYGYTF
TRBV7-2	TRBJ1-1	-	-	TGTGCCAGCAGCTTAGCCCCCGCGACAGTTTTTAACACTGAAGCTTTCTTT	CASSLAPATVFNTEAFF